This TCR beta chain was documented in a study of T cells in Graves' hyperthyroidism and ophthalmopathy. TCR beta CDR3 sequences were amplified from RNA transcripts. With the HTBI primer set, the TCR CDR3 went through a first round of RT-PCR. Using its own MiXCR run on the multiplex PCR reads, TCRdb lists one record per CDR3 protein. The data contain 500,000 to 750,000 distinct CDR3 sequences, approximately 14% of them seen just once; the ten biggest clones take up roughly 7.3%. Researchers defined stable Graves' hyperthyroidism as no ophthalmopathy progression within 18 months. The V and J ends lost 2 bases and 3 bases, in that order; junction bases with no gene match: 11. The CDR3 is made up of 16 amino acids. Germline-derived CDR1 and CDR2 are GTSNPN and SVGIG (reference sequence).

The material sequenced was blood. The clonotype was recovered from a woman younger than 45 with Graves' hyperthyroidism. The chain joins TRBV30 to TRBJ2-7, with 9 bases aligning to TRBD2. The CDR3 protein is CAWSHPPPREGYEQYF. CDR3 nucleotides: TGTGCCTGGAGTCACCCTCCCCCGCGGGAGGGCTACGAGCAGTACTTC.